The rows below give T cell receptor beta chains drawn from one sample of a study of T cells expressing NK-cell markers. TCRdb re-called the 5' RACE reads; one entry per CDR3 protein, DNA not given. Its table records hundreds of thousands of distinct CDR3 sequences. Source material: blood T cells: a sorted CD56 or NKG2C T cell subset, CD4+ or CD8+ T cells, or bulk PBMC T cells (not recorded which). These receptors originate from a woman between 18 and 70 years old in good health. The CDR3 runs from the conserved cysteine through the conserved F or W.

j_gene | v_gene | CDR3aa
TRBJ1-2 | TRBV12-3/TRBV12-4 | CASSLRVTGNYGYTF
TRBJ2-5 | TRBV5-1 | CASSASLAEETQYF
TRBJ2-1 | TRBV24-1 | CATSRSGSKNEQFF
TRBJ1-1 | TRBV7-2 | CASSLSGVMNTEAFF
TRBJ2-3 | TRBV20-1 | CSARPQRGALPDTQYF
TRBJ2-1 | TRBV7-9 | CASSRQKQGIPYNEQFF
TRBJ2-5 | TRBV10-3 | CAISVRDLQETQYF
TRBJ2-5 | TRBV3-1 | CASSQEYGLAGGRQETQYF
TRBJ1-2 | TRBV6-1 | CASSPGQTKYGYTF
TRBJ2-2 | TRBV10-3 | CAISESGTSVNGELFF
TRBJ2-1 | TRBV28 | CASTSRTSGREEQFF
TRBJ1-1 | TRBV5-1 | CASSLARGGRGFGNTEAFF
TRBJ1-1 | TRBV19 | CASSISTGKEAFF
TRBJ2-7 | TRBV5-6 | CASEGAVPYEQYF
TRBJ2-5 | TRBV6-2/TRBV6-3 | CASSSGQWETQYF